These 12 T cell receptor beta chains were sequenced from one sample in a study of beta chain features in type 1 diabetes. Reverse transcription of all isolated RNA meant that expressed TCRB transcripts were sequenced. The data were produced by immunoSEQ multiplex PCR, yet TCRdb's version contains in-frame clones alone and is incomplete. The sample yields approximately 360,000 clones, 10% to 15% seen once. Study-wide points: Moderate yet significant TCRB CDR3 shortening was seen in Type 1 diabetes patients in all four CD4+ subsets.

The antigens of these receptors remain unknown. Specimen: naive CD4+ T cells from blood. The receptors here all came from a woman under 30 with type 1 diabetes.

This clone was seen only a few times. The chain employs TRBV5-1 and TRBJ1-1; tentative D call: TRBD1 (5 bases). Germline CDR1 and CDR2: SGHRS and YFSETQ. This CDR3 is 17 amino acids long. V was cut by 4 bases and J by 2 bases, with 21 bases left in between. CDR3 sequence: CASSPDPSGQYNTEAFF. The CDR3 coding sequence is TGCGCCAGCAGCCCCGACCCATCCGGACAATACAACACTGAAGCTTTCTTT.

The rearrangement links TRBV4-3 to TRBJ2-6; a weak D match, TRBD2 (5 bases). Trimming removed 1 base at V and 0 bases at J, with 16 bases between. The length of the CDR3 is 19 residues. Per the germline V gene, CDR1 is LGHNA and CDR2 is YSLEER. The CDR3 DNA follows: TGCGCCAGCAGCCAAGGGTTGGCGGGCCTGCGCTCTGGGGCCAACGTCCTGACTTTC. Its translation is CASSQGLAGLRSGANVLTF.

This clone was found a few times. J is TRBJ2-7 and V is TRBV29-1; D possibly corresponds to TRBD2 (6 bases). Trimming pared 6 bases from V and 0 bases from J, leaving 15 bases between. Germline loops: CDR1 SQVTM, CDR2 ANQGSEA. The CDR3 extends over 14 amino acids. CDR3 coding DNA: TGCAGCGTCGGCCCCGGGGGAAACTCCTACGAGCAGTACTTC. It is translated as CSVGPGGNSYEQYF.

V usage is TRBV5-4 and J usage is TRBJ2-7; 9 bases are a match to TRBD2. Germline V gives CDR1 SGHNT, CDR2 YYREEE (reference sequence). V lost 4 bases and J lost 4; bases outside the gene matches: 12. CDR3 length: 16 amino acids. The CDR3 spells CASSPHRLAGKYEQYF. The DNA of the CDR3 is TGTGCCAGCAGCCCTCACCGGCTAGCGGGAAAGTACGAGCAGTACTTC.

This clone was seen a few times. This CDR3 is CAISSTGLQETQYF. CDR3 DNA: TGTGCCATCAGTTCAACGGGTCTCCAAGAGACCCAGTACTTC. This chain uses TRBV10-3 with TRBJ2-5; no clear D. The CDR3 runs to 14 residues. With 5 bases removed from V and 1 base from J, the gap between germline ends came to 11 bases. CDR1 is ENHRY, CDR2 SYGVKD, per germline.

This clone appeared a few times. The rearrangement links TRBV7-6 to TRBJ2-1, with TRBD2 identical over 11 bases. J gave up 7 bases and V 0 bases, and 2 bases lay outside the gene matches. The CDR3 runs to 15 residues. CDR1 is SGHVS and CDR2 is FNYEAQ in the germline V gene. The CDR3 nucleotides read TGTGCCAGCAGCTTAGCTAGCGGGGGGGGGAATGAGCAGTTCTTC. Translating it yields CASSLASGGGNEQFF.

This chain connects TRBV30 to TRBJ1-4, with D maybe TRBD1 (6 bases). Germline assignment: CDR1 GTSNPN and CDR2 SVGIG (reference sequence). The CDR3 spans 15 residues. Trimming cost V 0 bases and J 4 bases, with 12 bases left between them. The CDR3: CAWSVLTGYNEKLFF. The CDR3 DNA follows: TGTGCCTGGAGTGTACTGACAGGTTATAATGAAAAACTGTTTTTT.

This clone occurred a few times. The chain couples TRBV2 to TRBJ2-2, with D possibly matching TRBD1 (6 bases). Germline-derived CDR1 and CDR2 are SNHLY and FYNNEI. The V gene lost 6 bases and the J gene lost 5 bases, with 10 bases spanning the gap. CDR3 length: 13 residues. CDR3 sequence: CASRQGGTGELFF. CDR3 nucleotides: TGTGCCAGCAGACAGGGCGGGACCGGGGAGCTGTTTTTT.

This clone has a handful of counts. The chain is built from TRBV5-4 and TRBJ2-1; 8 bases are shared with TRBD2. V shed 2 bases, J shed 7 bases, and the junction held 17 bases outside the gene matches. The CDR3 is 18 amino acids. Germline CDR1 SGHNT, CDR2 YYREEE (reference sequence). For the CDR3, the DNA is TGTGCCAGCAGCTTCCCGGGGGCGAGAGCGGGAGATGGGAATGAGCAGTTCTTC. Protein: CASSFPGARAGDGNEQFF.

This rearrangement joins TRBV19 to TRBJ2-2, with D unresolved. The CDR3 contains 12 residues. CDR1 and CDR2 from the germline V gene are LNHDA and SQIVND (reference sequence). The V end was cut by 3 bases, the J end by 3 bases, with 2 bases between. Here the CDR3 DNA reads TGTGCCAGTAGTATCTACACCGGGGAGCTGTTTTTT. Protein: CASSIYTGELFF.

The sample holds a few counts of this clone. The chain joins TRBV25-1 to TRBJ2-3; 7 nucleotides line up with TRBD1. Per the germline V gene, CDR1 is MGHDK and CDR2 is SYGVNS. The V and J ends lost 8 bases and 1 base, in that order; junction bases with no gene match: 6. The CDR3 is made up of 14 amino acids. In DNA form, the CDR3 reads TGTGCCAGCGTACAGGGGATAGGCACAGATACGCAGTATTTT. It encodes CASVQGIGTDTQYF.

This clone was recorded a few times. The chain recombines TRBV7-9 with TRBJ1-2; TRBD1 might be the D (5 bases). Germline CDR1 reads SEHNR; CDR2 reads FQNEAQ (reference sequence). The CDR3 length is 12 residues. V lost 2 bases and J lost 7, with 8 bases in between. The CDR3 loop reads CASSLPGLGYTF. In DNA, the CDR3 is TGTGCCAGCAGCTTACCAGGGCTTGGCTACACCTTC.